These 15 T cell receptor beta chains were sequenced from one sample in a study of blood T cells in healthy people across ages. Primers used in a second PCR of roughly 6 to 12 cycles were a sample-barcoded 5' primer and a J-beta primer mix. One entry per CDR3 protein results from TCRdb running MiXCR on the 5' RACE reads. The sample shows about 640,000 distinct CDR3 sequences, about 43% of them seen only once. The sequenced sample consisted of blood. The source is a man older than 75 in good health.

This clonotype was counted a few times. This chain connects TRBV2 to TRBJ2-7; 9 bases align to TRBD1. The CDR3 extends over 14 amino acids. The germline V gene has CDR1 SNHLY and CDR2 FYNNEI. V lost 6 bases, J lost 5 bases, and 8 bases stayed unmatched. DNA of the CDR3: TGTGCCAGCAGGGGGGGACAGGGTGTGGACGAGCAGTACTTC. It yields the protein CASRGGQGVDEQYF.

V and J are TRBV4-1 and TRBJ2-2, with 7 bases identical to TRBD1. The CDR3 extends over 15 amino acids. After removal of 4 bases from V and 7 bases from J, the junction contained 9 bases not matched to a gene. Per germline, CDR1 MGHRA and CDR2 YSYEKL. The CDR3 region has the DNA TGCGCCAGCAGCCTTCTTTTACAGGGGATCGGGGAGCTGTTTTTT. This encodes CASSLLLQGIGELFF.

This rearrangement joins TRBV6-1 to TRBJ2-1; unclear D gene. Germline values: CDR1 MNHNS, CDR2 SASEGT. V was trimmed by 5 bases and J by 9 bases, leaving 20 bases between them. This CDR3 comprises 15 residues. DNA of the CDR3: TGTGCCAGCAGTAAGAATAGCCCGACGGGCGGTGAGCAGTTCTTC. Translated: CASSKNSPTGGEQFF.

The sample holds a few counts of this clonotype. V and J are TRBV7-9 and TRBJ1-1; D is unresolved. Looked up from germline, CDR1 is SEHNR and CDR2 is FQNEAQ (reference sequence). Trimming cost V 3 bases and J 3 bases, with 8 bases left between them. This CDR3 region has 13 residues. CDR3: CASSFGSDTEAFF. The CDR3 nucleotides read TGTGCCAGCAGCTTTGGCTCTGACACTGAAGCTTTCTTT.

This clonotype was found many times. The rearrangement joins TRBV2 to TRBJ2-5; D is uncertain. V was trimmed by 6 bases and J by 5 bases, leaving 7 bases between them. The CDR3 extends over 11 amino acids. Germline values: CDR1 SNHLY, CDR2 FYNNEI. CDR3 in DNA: TGTGCCAGCAGGATCGGGGAGACCCAGTACTTC. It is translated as CASRIGETQYF.

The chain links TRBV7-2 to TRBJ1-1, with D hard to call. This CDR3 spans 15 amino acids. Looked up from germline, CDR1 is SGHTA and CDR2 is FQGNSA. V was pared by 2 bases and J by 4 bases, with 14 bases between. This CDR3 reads CASSLTSVKVTEAFF. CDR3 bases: TGTGCCAGCAGCTTAACGTCAGTAAAAGTCACTGAAGCTTTCTTT.

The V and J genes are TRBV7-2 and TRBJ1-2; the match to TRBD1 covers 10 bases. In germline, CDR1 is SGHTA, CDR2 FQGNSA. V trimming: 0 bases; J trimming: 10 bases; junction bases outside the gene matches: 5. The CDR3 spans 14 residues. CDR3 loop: CASSLAGTGDVYTF. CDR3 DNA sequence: TGTGCCAGCAGCTTAGCTGGGACAGGGGACGTCTACACCTTC.

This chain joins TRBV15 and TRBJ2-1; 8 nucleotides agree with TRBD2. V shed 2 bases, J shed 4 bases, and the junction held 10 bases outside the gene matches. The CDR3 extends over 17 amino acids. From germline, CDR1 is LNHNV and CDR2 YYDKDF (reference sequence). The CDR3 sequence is CATSRRTGGAKYNEQFF. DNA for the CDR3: TGTGCCACCAGCAGACGCACGGGGGGGGCTAAGTACAATGAGCAGTTCTTC.

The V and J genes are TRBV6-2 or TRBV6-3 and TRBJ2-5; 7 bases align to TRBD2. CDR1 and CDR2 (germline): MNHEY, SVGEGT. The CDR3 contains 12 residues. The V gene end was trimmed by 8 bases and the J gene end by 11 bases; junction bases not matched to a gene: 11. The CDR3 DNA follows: TGTGCCAGCGGCAAGACCCGGGGGGAGCAGTACTTC. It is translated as CASGKTRGEQYF.

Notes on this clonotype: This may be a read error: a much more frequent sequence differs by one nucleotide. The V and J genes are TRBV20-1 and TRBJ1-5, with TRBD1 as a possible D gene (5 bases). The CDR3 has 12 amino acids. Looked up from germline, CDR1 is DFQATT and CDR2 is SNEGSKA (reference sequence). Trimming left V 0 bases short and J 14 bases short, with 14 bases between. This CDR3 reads CSARDRAQAEHF. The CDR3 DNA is TGCAGTGCTAGAGACAGGGCCCAGGCAGAGCATTTT.

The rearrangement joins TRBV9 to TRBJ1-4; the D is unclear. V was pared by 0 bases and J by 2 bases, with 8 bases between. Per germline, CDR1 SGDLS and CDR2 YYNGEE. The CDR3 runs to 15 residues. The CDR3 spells CASSVGGRTNEKLFF. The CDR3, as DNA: TGTGCCAGCAGCGTAGGCGGGAGGACTAATGAAAAACTGTTTTTT.

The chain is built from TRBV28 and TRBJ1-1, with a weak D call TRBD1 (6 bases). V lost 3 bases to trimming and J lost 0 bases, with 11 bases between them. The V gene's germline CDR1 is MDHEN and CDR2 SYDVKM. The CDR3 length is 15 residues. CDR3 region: CASSFAGQMNTEAFF. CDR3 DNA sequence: TGTGCCAGCAGTTTTGCCGGACAGATGAACACTGAAGCTTTCTTT.

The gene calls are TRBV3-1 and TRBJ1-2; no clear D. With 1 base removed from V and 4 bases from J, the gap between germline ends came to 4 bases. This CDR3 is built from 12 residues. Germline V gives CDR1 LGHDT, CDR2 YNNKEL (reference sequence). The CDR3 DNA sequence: TGTGCCAGCAGCCAAGGGACCTATGGCTACACCTTC. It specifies CASSQGTYGYTF.

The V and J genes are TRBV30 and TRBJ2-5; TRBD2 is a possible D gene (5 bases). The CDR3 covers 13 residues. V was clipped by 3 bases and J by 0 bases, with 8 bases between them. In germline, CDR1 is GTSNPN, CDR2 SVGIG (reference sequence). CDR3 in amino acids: CAWRGSDQETQYF. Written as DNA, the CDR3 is TGTGCCTGGAGAGGGAGCGACCAAGAGACCCAGTACTTC.

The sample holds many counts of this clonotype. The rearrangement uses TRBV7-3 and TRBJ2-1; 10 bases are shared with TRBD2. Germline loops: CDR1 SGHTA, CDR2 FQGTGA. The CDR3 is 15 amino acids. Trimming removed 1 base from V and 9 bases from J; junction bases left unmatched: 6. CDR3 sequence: CASSLKPSGSLEQFF. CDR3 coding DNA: TGTGCCAGCAGCTTAAAACCTAGCGGGAGTCTTGAGCAGTTCTTC.